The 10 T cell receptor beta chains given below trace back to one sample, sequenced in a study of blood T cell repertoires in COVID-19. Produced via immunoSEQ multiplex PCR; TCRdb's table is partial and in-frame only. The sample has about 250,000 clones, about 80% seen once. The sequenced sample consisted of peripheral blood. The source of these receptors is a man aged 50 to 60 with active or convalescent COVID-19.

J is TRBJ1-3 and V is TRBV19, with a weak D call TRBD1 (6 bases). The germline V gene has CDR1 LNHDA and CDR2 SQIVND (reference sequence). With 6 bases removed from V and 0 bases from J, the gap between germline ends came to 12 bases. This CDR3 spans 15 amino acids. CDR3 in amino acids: CASSLKGVSGNTIYF. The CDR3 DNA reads TGTGCCAGTAGCCTTAAGGGGGTCTCTGGAAACACCATATATTTT.

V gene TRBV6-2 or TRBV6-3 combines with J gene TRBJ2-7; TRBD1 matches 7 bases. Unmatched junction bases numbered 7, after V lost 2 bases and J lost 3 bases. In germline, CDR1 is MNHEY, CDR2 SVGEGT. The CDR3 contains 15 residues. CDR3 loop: CASSYPARGNYEQYF. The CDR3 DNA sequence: TGTGCCAGCAGTTACCCGGCCAGGGGGAACTACGAGCAGTACTTC.

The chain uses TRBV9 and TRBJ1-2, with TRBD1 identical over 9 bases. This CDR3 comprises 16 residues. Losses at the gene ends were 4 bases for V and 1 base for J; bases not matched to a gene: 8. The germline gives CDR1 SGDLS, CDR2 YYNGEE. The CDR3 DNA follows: TGTGCCAGCAGCACTCCGTACAGGGGGCTTAACTATGGCTACACCTTC. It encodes CASSTPYRGLNYGYTF.

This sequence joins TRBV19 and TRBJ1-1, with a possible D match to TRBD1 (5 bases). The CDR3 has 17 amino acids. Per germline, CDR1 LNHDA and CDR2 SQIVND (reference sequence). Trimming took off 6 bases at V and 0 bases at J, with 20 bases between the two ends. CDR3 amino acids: CASSRPPGGSLNTEAFF. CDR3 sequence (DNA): TGTGCCAGTAGCCGGCCCCCGGGGGGATCGTTGAACACTGAAGCTTTCTTT. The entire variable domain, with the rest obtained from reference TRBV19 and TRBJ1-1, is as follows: DGGITQSPKYLFRKEGQNVTLSCEQNLNHDAMYWYRQDPGQGLRLIYYSQIVNDFQKGDIAEGYSVSREKKESFPLTVTSAQKNPTAFYLCASSRPPGGSLNTEAFFGQGTRLTVV.

CDR3 protein: CASSPDRGLETQYF. The CDR3 DNA follows: TGTGCCAGCAGCCCCGACAGGGGGCTGGAGACCCAGTACTTC. The chain combines TRBV5-4 with TRBJ2-5; 10 bases fit TRBD1. Germline loops: CDR1 SGHNT, CDR2 YYREEE (reference sequence). After removal of 4 bases from V and 5 bases from J, the junction contained 5 bases not matched to a gene. This CDR3 region has 14 residues.

The CDR3 is CASSLRQSQETQYF. The CDR3 DNA is TGTGCCAGCAGTTTGAGACAGAGCCAAGAGACCCAGTACTTC. V usage is TRBV27 and J usage is TRBJ2-5, with D possibly being TRBD1 (5 bases). There are 14 residues in the CDR3. Germline assignment: CDR1 MNHEY and CDR2 SMNVEV (reference sequence). V was cut by 3 bases and J by 1 base, with 9 bases left in between.

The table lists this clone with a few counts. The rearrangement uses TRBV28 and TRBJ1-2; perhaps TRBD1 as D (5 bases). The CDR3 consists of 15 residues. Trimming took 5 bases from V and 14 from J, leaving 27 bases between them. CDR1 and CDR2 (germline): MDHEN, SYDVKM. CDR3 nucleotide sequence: TGTGCCAGCAGTCCCCGAAGAAATGCTGTAGGGGCGTATACCTTC. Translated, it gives CASSPRRNAVGAYTF.

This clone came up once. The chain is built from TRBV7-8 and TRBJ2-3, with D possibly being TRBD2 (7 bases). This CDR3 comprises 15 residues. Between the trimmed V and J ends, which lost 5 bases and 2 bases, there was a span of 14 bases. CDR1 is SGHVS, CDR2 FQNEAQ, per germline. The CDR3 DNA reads TGTGCCAGCAGCCCATGGGGGGGGGCCACAGATACGCAGTATTTT. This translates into CASSPWGGATDTQYF.

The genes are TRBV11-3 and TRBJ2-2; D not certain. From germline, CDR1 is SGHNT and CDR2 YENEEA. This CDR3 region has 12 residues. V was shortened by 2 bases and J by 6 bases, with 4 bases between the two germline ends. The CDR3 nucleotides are TGTGCCAGCAGCTTAACGGCCGGGGAGCTGTTTTTT. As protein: CASSLTAGELFF.

The CDR3 DNA reads as TGTGCCAGCAGCCACTACGACGAGCAGTACTTC. Translation gives CASSHYDEQYF. This chain connects TRBV27 to TRBJ2-7, with D hard to call. The V gene lost 6 bases and the J gene lost 5 bases, with 8 bases spanning the gap. CDR1 MNHEY and CDR2 SMNVEV come from the germline V gene (reference sequence). The CDR3 totals 11 residues.